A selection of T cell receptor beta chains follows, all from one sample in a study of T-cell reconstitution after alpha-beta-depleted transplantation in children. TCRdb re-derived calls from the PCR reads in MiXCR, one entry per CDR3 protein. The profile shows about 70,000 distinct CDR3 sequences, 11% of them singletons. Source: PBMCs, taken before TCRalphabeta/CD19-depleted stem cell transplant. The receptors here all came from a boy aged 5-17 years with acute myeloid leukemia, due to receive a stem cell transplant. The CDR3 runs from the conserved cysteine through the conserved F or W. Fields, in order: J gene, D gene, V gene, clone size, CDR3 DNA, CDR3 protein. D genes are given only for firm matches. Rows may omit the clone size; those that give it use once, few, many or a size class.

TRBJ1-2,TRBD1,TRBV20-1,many,TGCAGTGCGCGGGAAGGGGGCTCTAACTATGGCTACACCTTC,CSAREGGSNYGYTF
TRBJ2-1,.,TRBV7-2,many,TGTGCCAGCAGCTTAATGAGGCAGTACAATGAGCAGTTCTTC,CASSLMRQYNEQFF
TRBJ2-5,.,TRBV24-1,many,TGTGCCACCAGTGATCCCAGGGGTGTCGGAGAGACCCAGTACTTC,CATSDPRGVGETQYF
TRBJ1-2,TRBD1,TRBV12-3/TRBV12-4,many,TGTGCCAGCAGTCCGACAGGGCTCGGCGGAGATGGCTACACCTTC,CASSPTGLGGDGYTF
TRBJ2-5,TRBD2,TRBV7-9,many,TGTGCCAGCAGCCCACTAGCGGGGCCCGAGACCCAGTACTTC,CASSPLAGPETQYF
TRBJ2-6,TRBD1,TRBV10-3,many,TGTGCCATCAGTGTAGGGACAGGGACTGATGGGGCCAACGTCCTGACTTTC,CAISVGTGTDGANVLTF
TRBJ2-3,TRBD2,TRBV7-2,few,TGTGCCAGCAGCTTAGCCCCCACTAGCGGACCCACAGATACGCAGTATTTT,CASSLAPTSGPTDTQYF
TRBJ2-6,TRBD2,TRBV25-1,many,TGTGCCAGCAGTGAAAGTTCGGGGGGGAGGGGGGCCAACGTCCTGACTTTC,CASSESSGGRGANVLTF
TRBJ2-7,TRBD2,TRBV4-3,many,TGCGCCAGCAGCCAAGTGTGGCTAGCGGCCTACGAGCAGTACTTC,CASSQVWLAAYEQYF
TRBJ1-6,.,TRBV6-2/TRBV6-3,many,TGTGCCAGCACCAGGGCAGGCACGAATAATTCACCCCTCCACTTT,CASTRAGTNNSPLHF
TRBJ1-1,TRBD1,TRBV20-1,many,TGCAGTGCTAGCGACCAGGGACAGGGGCTTCCTGAAGCTTTCTTT,CSASDQGQGLPEAFF
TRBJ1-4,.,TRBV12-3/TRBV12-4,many,TGTGCCAGCAGTTTAAGGAGGTCGAATGAAAAACTGTTTTTT,CASSLRRSNEKLFF
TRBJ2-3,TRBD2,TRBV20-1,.,TGCAGTGCACCGGCCCCAGCGGGAGGGCCAGATACGCAGTATTTT,CSAPAPAGGPDTQYF
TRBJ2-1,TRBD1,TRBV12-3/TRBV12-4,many,TGTGCCAGCAGTGCCCGGGACAGGAGGGTTTACAATGAGCAGTTCTTC,CASSARDRRVYNEQFF
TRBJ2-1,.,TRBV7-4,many,TGTGCCAGCAGACGTGATGAGCAGTTCTTC,CASRRDEQFF
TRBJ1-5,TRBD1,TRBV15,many,TGTGCCACCACGTTACAGGGGGCTGGGGATCAGCCCCAGCATTTT,CATTLQGAGDQPQHF
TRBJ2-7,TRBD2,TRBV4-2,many,TGTGCCAGCAGCCAAGACGGGCTAGCGGGAGACCGTACCGCCTACGAGCAGTACTTC,CASSQDGLAGDRTAYEQYF
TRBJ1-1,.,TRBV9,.,TGTGCCAGCAGCCCCCGACCTGTAGCGGACACTGAAGCTTTCTTT,CASSPRPVADTEAFF
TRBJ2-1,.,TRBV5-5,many,TGTGCCAGCAGCTTGTTGGGAGAGCAGTTCTTC,CASSLLGEQFF
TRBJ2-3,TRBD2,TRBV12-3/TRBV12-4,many,TGTGCCAGCAGTCCTGGGACTAGCGGGGGTGCAGATACGCAGTATTTT,CASSPGTSGGADTQYF
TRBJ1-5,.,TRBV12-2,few,TGTGCAAGTCGCTTAGCCCCGGGGGCAGGGGGTTCCCCCCATCAGCCCCAGCATTTT,CASRLAPGAGGSPHQPQHF
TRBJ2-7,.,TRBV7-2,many,TGTGCCGGGGGGAGAGGATCCGAGCAGTACTTC,CAGGRGSEQYF
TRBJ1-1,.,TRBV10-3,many,TGTGCCATCAGTCCGGGACAACTGAACACTGAAGCTTTCTTT,CAISPGQLNTEAFF
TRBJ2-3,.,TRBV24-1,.,TGTGCCACCAGTGATTTGACTAGACCGGATACGCAGTATTTT,CATSDLTRPDTQYF
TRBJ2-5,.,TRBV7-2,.,TGTGCCAGCAGCTTAGTAGTGGGGCAAGAGACCCAGTACTTC,CASSLVVGQETQYF
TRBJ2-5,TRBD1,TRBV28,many,TGTGCCAGCAAAGGGACAGGTCTTGAAGAGACCCAGTACTTC,CASKGTGLEETQYF
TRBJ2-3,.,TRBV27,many,TGTGCCAGCAGCACGGTAGGCGGGCCGGACACAGATACGCAGTATTTT,CASSTVGGPDTDTQYF
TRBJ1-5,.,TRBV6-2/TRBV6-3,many,TGTGCCAGCAGTCGGACAGCCTATAGCAATCAGCCCCAGCATTTT,CASSRTAYSNQPQHF
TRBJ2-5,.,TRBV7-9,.,TGTGCCAGCAGCGGAGGGGGTAGTGCGGAGACCCAGTACTTC,CASSGGGSAETQYF
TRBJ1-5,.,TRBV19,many,TGTGCCAGTAGTGCAAGGGGGGTATTTGATAGCAATCAGCCCCAGCATTTT,CASSARGVFDSNQPQHF
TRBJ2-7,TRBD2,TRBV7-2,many,TGTGCCAGCAGCTGGAGGACTAGCGGGGGGAGCTCCTACGAGCAGTACTTC,CASSWRTSGGSSYEQYF
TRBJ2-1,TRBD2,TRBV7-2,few,TGTGCCAGCAGCTTAGTAGCGGGAGTCTACAATGAGCAGTTCTTC,CASSLVAGVYNEQFF
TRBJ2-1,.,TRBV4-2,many,TGTGCCAGCAGCCAAGACGAAGCGCTGGGAGAGCAGTTCTTC,CASSQDEALGEQFF
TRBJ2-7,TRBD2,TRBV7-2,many,TGTGCCAGCAGCTCCCGGACTAGCGGGGGTCCCTACGAGCAGTACTTC,CASSSRTSGGPYEQYF
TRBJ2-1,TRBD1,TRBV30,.,TGTGCCTGGAGTGCCAGATCTGGGACAGGGGGTTATGAGCAGTTCTTC,CAWSARSGTGGYEQFF
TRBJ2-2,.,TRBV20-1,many,TGCAGCCCTAACGGAGACGCCGGGGAGCTGTTTTTT,CSPNGDAGELFF
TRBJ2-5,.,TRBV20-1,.,TGCAGTGCTAGGCTGCTACAAGAGACCCAGTACTTC,CSARLLQETQYF
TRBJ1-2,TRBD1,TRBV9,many,TGTGCCAGCAGCGTAGCGCCGGGACAGGGGAGCTATGGCTACACCTTC,CASSVAPGQGSYGYTF
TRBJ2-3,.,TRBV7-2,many,TGTGCCAGCAGCTTAGAGGGCTACGGCGGAGATACGCAGTATTTT,CASSLEGYGGDTQYF
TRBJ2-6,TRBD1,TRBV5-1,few,TGCGCCAGCAACCAGGGACAGTCCGTCTCTGGGGCCAACGTCCTGACTTTC,CASNQGQSVSGANVLTF